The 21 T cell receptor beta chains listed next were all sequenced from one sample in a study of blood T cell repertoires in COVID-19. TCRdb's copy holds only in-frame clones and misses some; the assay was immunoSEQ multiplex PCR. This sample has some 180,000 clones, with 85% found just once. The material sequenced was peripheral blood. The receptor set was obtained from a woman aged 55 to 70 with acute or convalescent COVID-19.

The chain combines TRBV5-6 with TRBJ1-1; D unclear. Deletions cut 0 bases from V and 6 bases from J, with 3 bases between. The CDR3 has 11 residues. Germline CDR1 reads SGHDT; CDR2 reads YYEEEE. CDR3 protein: CASSLGAEAFF. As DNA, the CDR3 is TGTGCCAGCAGCTTGGGCGCTGAAGCTTTCTTT.

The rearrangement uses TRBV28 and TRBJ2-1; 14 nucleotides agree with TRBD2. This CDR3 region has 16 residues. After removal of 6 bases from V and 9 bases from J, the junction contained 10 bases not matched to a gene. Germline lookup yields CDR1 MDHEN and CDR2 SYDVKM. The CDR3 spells CASSSPGTSGRTEQFF. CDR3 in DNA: TGTGCCAGCAGCTCCCCCGGGACTAGCGGGAGAACTGAGCAGTTCTTC.

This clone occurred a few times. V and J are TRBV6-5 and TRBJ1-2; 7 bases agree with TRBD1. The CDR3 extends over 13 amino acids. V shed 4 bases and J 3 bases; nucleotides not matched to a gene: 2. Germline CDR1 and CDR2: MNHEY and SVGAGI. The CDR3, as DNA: TGTGCCAGCAGTTTCGGGACAGACTATGGCTACACCTTC. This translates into CASSFGTDYGYTF.

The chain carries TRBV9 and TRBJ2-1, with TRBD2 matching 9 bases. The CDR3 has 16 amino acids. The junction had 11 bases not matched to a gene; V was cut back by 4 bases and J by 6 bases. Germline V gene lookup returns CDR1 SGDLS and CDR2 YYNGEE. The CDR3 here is CASSPRGSGGSNEQFF. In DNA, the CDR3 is TGTGCCAGCAGCCCCCGAGGGAGCGGGGGGTCCAATGAGCAGTTCTTC.

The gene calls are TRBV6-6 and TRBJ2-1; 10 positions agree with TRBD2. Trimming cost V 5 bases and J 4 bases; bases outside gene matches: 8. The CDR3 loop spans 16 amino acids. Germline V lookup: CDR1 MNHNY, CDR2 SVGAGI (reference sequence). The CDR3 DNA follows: TGTGCCAGCAGTAACCTTCTAGCGGGAGCGTACAATGAGCAGTTCTTC. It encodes CASSNLLAGAYNEQFF.

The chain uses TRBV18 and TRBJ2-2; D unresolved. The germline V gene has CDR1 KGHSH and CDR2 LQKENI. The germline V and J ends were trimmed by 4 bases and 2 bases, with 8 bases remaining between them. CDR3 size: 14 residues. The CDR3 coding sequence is TGTGCCAGCTCACTTTTCTTTAACACCGGGGAGCTGTTTTTT. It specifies CASSLFFNTGELFF.

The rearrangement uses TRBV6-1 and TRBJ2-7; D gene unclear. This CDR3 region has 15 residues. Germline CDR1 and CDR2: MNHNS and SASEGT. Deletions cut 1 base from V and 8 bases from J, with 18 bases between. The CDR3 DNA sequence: TGTGCCAGCAGTGAAGAGCGCTTTGTTGGCGCTCAGCAGTACGTC. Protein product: CASSEERFVGAQQYV.

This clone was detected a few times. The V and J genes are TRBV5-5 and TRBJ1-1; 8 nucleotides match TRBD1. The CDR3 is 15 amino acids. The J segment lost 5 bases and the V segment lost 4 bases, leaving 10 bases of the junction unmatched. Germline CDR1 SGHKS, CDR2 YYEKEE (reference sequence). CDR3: CASSERPDRVTEAFF. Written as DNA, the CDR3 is TGTGCCAGCAGCGAAAGGCCGGACAGGGTGACTGAAGCTTTCTTT.

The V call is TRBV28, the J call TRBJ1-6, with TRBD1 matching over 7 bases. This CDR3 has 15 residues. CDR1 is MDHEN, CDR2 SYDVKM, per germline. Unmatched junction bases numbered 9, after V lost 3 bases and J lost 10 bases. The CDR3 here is CASSFLVQGQSPLHF. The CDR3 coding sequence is TGTGCCAGCAGTTTTCTCGTGCAGGGACAGTCACCCCTCCACTTT.

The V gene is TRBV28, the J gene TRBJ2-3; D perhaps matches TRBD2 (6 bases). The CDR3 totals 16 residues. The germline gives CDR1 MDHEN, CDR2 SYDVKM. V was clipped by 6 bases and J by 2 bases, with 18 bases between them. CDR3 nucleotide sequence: TGTGCCAGCAGAGGAACCATAGCGGCCCTCACAGATACGCAGTATTTT. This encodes CASRGTIAALTDTQYF.

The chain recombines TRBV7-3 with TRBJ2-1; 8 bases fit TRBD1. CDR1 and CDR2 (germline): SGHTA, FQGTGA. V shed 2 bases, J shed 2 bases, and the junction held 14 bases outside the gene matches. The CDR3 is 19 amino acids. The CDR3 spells CASSLGRSSGQGTYNEQFF. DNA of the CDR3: TGTGCCAGCAGCTTAGGTCGTAGCTCAGGACAGGGCACCTACAATGAGCAGTTCTTC.

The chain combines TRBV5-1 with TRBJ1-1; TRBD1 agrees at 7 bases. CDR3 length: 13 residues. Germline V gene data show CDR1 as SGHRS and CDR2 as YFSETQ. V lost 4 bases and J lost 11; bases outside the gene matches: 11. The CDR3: CASSLEGGIEAFF. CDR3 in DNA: TGCGCCAGCAGCCTGGAAGGGGGCATTGAGGCTTTCTTT.

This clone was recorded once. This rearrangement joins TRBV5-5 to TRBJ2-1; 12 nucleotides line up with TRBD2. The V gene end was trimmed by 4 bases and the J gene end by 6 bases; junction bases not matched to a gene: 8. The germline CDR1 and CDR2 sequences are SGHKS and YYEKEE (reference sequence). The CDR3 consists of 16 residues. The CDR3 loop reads CASSPRTSGAINEQFF. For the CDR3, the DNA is TGTGCCAGCAGCCCGAGGACTAGCGGGGCTATCAATGAGCAGTTCTTC.

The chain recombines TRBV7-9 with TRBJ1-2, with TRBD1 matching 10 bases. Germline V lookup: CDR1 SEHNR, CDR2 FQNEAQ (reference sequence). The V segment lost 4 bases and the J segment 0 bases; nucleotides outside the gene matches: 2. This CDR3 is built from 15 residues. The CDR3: CASSWTGGTNYGYTF. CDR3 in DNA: TGTGCCAGCAGCTGGACAGGGGGGACTAACTATGGCTACACCTTC. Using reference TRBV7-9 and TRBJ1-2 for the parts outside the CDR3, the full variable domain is DTGVSQNPRHKITKRGQNVTFRCDPISEHNRLYWYRQTLGQGPEFLTYFQNEAQLEKSRLLSDRFSAERPKGSFSTLEIQRTEQGDSAMYLCASSWTGGTNYGYTFGSGTRLTVV.

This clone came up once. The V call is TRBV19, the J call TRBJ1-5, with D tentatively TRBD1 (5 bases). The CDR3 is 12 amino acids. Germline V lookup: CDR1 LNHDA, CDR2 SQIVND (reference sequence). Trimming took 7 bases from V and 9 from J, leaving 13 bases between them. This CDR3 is CASTESGGPQHF. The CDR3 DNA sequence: TGTGCCAGTACCGAATCCGGGGGGCCCCAGCATTTT.

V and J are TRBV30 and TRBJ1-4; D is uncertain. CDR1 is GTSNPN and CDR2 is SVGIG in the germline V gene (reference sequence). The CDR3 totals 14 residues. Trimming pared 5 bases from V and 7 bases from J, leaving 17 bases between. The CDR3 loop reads CAWVRQGLSEKLFF. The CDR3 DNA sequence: TGTGCCTGGGTACGACAAGGCCTCAGTGAAAAACTGTTTTTT.

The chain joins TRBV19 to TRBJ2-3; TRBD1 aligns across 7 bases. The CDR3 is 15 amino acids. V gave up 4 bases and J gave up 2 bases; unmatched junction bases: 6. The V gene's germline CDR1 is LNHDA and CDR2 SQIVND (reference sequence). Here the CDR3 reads CASSTMGQITDTQYF. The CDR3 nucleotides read TGTGCCAGTAGTACAATGGGACAGATCACAGATACGCAGTATTTT.

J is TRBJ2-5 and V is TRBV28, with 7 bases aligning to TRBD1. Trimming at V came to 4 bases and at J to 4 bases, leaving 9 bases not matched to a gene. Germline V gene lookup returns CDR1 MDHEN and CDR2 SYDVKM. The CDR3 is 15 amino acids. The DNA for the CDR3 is TGTGCCAGCAGTTCCCGACAGGGCCATCGAGAGACCCAGTACTTC. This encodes CASSSRQGHRETQYF. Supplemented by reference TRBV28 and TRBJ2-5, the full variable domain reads DVKVTQSSRYLVKRTGEKVFLECVQDMDHENMFWYRQDPGLGLRLIYFSYDVKMKEKGDIPEGYSVSREKKERFSLILESASTNQTSMYLCASSSRQGHRETQYFGPGTRLLVL.

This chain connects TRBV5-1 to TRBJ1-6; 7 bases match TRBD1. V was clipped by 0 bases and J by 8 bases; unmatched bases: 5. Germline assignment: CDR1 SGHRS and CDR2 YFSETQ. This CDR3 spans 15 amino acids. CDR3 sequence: CASSLEGDRDSPLHF. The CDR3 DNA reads TGCGCCAGCAGCTTGGAGGGGGACAGAGATTCACCCCTCCACTTT. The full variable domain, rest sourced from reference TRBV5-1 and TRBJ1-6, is KAGVTQTPRYLIKTRGQQVTLSCSPISGHRSVSWYQQTPGQGLQFLFEYFSETQRNKGNFPGRFSGRQFSNSRSEMNVSTLELGDSALYLCASSLEGDRDSPLHFGNGTRLTVT.

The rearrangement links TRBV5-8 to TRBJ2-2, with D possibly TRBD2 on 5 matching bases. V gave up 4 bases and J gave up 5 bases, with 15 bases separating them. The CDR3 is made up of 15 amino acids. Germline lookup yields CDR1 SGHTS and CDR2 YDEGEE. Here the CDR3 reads CASSVGTTGTGELFF. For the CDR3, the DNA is TGTGCCAGCAGCGTCGGCACCACGGGAACCGGGGAGCTGTTTTTT.

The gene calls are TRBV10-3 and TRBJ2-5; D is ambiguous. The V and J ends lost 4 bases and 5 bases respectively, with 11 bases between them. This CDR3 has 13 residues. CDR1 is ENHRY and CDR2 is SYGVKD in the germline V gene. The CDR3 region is CAISVSVRETQYF. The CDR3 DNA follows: TGTGCCATCAGTGTGTCCGTCAGGGAGACCCAGTACTTC.